This is a list of T cell receptor beta chains from one sample in a study of T-cell reconstitution after alpha-beta-depleted transplantation in children. TCRdb ran MiXCR on the PCR reads and lists one entry per CDR3 protein. The sample consists of a few hundred thousand distinct CDR3 sequences, more than 20% of them appearing once. The sample in question was PBMCs, obtained before TCRalphabeta/CD19-depleted stem cell transplant. The source of these receptors is a boy younger than two with Wiskott-Aldrich syndrome, due to receive a stem cell transplant. Both conserved end residues are part of each CDR3.

CDR3 protein: CASIQGGSTDTQYF
V gene: TRBV12-3/TRBV12-4

CDR3 protein: CASSDAGLYNEQFF
V gene: TRBV25-1

CDR3 protein: CASSGDVSNQPQHF
V gene: TRBV28

CDR3 protein: CSARPLAAVSYEQYF
V gene: TRBV20-1

CDR3 protein: CASSLGGQDPYEQYF
V gene: TRBV7-3

CDR3 protein: CSAALAGGTYNEQFF
V gene: TRBV20-1

CDR3 protein: CASAGQVYQPQHF
V gene: TRBV19

CDR3 protein: CSAITGGAEQYF
V gene: TRBV20-1

CDR3 protein: CASSSSVNEQYF
V gene: TRBV5-5

CDR3 protein: CASSEPSREGIQFF
V gene: TRBV10-1

CDR3 protein: CASSSAILAVGQFF
V gene: TRBV12-3/TRBV12-4

CDR3 protein: CASSRPKETQYF
V gene: TRBV5-1